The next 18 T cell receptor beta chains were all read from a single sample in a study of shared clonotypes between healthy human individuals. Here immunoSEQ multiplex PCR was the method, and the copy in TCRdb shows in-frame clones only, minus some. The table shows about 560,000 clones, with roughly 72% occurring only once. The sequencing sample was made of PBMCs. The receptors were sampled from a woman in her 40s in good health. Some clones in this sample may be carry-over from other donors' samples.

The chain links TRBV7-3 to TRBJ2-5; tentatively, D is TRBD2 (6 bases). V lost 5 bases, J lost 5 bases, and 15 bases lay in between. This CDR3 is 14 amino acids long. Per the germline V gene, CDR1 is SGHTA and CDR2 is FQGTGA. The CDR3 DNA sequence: TGTGCCAGCAGCCCCCAGCGGGCAGGGGAGACCCAGTACTTC. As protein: CASSPQRAGETQYF.

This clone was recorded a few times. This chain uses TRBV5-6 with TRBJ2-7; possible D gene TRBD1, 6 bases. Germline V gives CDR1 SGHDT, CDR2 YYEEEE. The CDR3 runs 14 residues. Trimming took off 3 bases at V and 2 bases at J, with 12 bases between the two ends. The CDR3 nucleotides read TGTGCCAGCAGCTATACAGGGTTGCCCTACGAGCAGTACTTC. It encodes CASSYTGLPYEQYF.

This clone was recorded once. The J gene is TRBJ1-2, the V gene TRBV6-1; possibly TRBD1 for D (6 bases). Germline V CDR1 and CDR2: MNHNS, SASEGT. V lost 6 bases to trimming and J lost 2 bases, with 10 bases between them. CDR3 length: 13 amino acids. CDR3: CASSRTENYGYTF. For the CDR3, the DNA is TGTGCCAGCAGCCGGACAGAAAACTATGGCTACACCTTC.

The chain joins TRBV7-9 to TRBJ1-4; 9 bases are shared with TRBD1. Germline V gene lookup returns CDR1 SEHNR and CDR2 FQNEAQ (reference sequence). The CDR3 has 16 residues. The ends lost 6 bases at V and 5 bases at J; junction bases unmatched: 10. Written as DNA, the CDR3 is TGTGCCAGCAGTTCCGGTTGGGGACAGGGAAATGAAAAACTGTTTTTT. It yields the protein CASSSGWGQGNEKLFF.

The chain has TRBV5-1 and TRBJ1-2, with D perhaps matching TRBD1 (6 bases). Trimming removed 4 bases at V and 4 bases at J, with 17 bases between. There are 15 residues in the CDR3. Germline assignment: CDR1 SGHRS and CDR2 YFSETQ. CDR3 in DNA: TGCGCCAGCAGCGATTTTGGGGGGCAGAGCTATGGCTACACCTTC. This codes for CASSDFGGQSYGYTF.

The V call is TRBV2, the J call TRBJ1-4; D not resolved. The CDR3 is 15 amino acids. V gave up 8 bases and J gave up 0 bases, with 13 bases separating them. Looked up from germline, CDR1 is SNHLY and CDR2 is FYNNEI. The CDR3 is CASGPMGATNEKLFF. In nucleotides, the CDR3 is TGTGCCAGCGGCCCTATGGGTGCAACTAATGAAAAACTGTTTTTT.

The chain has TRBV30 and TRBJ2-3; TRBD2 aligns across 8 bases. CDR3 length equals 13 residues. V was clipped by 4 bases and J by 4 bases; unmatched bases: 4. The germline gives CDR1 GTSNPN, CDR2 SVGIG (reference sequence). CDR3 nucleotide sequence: TGTGCCTGGAATAGCGGGATGGCAGATACGCAGTATTTT. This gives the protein CAWNSGMADTQYF.

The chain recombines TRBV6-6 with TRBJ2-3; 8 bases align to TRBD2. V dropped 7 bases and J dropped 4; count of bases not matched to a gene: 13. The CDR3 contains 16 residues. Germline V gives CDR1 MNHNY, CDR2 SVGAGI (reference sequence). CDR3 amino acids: CASTRNFGLAPDTQYF. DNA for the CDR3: TGTGCCAGCACCCGGAACTTCGGACTAGCTCCAGATACGCAGTATTTT.

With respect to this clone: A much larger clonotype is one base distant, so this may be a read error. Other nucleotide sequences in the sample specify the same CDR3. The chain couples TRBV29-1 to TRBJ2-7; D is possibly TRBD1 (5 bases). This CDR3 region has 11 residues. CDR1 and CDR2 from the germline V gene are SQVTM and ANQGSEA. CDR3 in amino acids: CGVEGAYEQYF. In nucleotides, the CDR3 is TGCGGCGTTGAAGGGGCCTACGAGCAGTACTTC.

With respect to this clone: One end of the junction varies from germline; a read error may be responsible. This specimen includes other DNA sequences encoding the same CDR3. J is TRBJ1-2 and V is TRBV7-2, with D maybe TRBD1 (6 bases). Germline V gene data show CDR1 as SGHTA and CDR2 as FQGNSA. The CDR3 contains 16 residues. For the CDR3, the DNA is TGTGCCAGCAGCTTAGCTTCCGGACAGAGTAACTATGGCTACACCTTT. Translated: CASSLASGQSNYGYTF.

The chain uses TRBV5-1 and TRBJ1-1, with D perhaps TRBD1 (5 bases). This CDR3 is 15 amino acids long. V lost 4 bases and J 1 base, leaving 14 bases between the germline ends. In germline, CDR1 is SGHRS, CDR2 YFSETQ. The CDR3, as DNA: TGCGCCAGCAGCCCGGACGGGGGTGGGAACACTGAAGCTTTCTTT. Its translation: CASSPDGGGNTEAFF. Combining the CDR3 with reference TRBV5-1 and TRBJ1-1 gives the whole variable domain KAGVTQTPRYLIKTRGQQVTLSCSPISGHRSVSWYQQTPGQGLQFLFEYFSETQRNKGNFPGRFSGRQFSNSRSEMNVSTLELGDSALYLCASSPDGGGNTEAFFGQGTRLTVV.

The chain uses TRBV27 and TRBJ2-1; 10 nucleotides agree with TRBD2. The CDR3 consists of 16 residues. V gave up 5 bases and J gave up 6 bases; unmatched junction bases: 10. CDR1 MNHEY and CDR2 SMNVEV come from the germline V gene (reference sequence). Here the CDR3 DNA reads TGTGCCAGCAGTCTCCCTAGCGGGAGCTACGTCAATGAGCAGTTCTTC. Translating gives CASSLPSGSYVNEQFF.

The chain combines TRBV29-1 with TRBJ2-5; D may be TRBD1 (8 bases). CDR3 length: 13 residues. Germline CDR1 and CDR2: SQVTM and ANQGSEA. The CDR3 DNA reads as TGCAGTATTACAGGGGGGGGCCAAGAGACCCAGTACTTC. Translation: CSITGGGQETQYF. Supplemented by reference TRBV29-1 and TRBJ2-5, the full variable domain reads SAVISQKPSRDICQRGTSLTIQCQVDSQVTMMFWYRQQPGQSLTLIATANQGSEATYESGFVIDKFPISRPNLTFSTLTVSNMSPEDSSIYLCSITGGGQETQYFGPGTRLLVL.

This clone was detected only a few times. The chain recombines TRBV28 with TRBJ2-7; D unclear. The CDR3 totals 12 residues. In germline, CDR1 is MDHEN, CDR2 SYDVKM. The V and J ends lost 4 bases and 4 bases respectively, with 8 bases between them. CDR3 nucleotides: TGTGCCAGCAGTTCTCAGGCTTACGAGCAGTACTTC. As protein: CASSSQAYEQYF.

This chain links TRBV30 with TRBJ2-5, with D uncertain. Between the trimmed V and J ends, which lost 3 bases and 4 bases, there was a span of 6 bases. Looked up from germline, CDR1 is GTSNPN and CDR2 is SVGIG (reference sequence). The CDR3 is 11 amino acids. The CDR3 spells CAWRTGETQYF. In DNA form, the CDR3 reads TGTGCCTGGAGAACGGGAGAGACCCAGTACTTC.

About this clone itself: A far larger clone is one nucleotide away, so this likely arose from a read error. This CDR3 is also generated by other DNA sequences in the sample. CDR3 amino acids: CASSLDVNTEAFF. For the CDR3, the DNA is TGTGCCAGCAGCTTAGATGTGAACACTGAAGCTTTCTTT. The rearrangement uses TRBV7-8 and TRBJ1-1; no clear D. The CDR3 covers 13 residues. Germline values: CDR1 SGHVS, CDR2 FQNEAQ. Trimming pared 1 base from V and 0 bases from J, leaving 3 bases between.

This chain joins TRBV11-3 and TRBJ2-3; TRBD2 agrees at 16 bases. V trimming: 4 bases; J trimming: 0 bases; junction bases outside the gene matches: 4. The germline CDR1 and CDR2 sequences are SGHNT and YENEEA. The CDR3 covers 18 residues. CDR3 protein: CASSSGTSGRGSTDTQYF. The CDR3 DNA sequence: TGTGCCAGCAGCTCCGGGACTAGCGGGAGGGGGAGCACAGATACGCAGTATTTT.

The CDR3 protein is CASSHRGRKFF. The CDR3 bases are TGTGCCAGCAGCCACAGGGGGCGAAAGTTCTTC. This chain joins TRBV6-1 and TRBJ2-1; 9 positions match TRBD1. There are 11 residues in the CDR3. Trimming cost V 6 bases and J 14 bases; bases outside gene matches: 5. From germline, CDR1 is MNHNS and CDR2 SASEGT.